The T cell receptor (beta chain) under discussion was sequenced for a study of blood T cell repertoires in COVID-19. Study-level information: The analysed material was cDNA or gDNA that came from T cells, B-cell-depleted T cells, or PBMCs.

TCRdb's table, derived via immunoSEQ multiplex PCR, lists solely in-frame clones and lacks some. The data hold approximately 250,000 clones, with about nine tenths observed a single time. This clone was observed a handful of times. Sequenced: peripheral blood. This sequence was found in a man younger than 45 who had recovered from COVID-19.

In nucleotides, the CDR3 is TGCGCCAGCAGTGAGTCAATAGGGGCTCGTACGACCCAGTACTTC. Translated, it gives CASSESIGARTTQYF. This chain joins TRBV10-1 and TRBJ2-5; maybe TRBD1 (5 bases). The CDR3 spans 15 residues. V was clipped by 0 bases and J by 7 bases, with 15 bases between them. CDR1 is WNHNN, CDR2 SYGVQD, per germline (reference sequence).